The rows below give T cell receptor beta chains drawn from one sample of a study of blood T cell repertoires in COVID-19. Only in-frame clones appear in the TCRdb table, and some are missing; sequencing was by immunoSEQ multiplex PCR. The table lists under 450,000 clones, about nine tenths of them singletons. Sequences were obtained from peripheral blood. The receptors come from a woman between 50 and 59 years old with COVID-19, enrolled during active disease. CDR3s include the opening cysteine and the closing phenylalanine or tryptophan. A D gene is named only where the DNA matches it firmly.

v_call: TRBV11-1; d_call: TRBD1; cdr3_aa: CASSVDREWDTQYF
v_call: TRBV19; d_call: -; cdr3_aa: CASSIGAGTEAFF
v_call: TRBV18; d_call: TRBD2; cdr3_aa: CASSPLLAGDGANVLTF
v_call: TRBV5-5; d_call: TRBD2; cdr3_aa: CASSFGGGATDTQYF
v_call: TRBV4-2; d_call: -; cdr3_aa: CASSQAQAYGYTF
v_call: TRBV7-3; d_call: TRBD1; cdr3_aa: CASSPLQGAGYTF
v_call: TRBV4-2; d_call: -; cdr3_aa: CASSQPFELDTPLHF
v_call: TRBV5-1; d_call: -; cdr3_aa: CASSLTSPYEQYF
v_call: TRBV5-1; d_call: TRBD2; cdr3_aa: CASSLGGGARNEQFF
v_call: TRBV19; d_call: -; cdr3_aa: CASSWDISYNEQFF
v_call: TRBV5-1; d_call: TRBD1; cdr3_aa: CASSLFGQGPPGYGYTF
v_call: TRBV6-6; d_call: TRBD1; cdr3_aa: CASSVQGAYSPLHF
v_call: TRBV30; d_call: TRBD1; cdr3_aa: CAWGNGQGGISF
v_call: TRBV4-2; d_call: TRBD2; cdr3_aa: CASSGRSGGPQETQYF
v_call: TRBV11-2; d_call: TRBD1; cdr3_aa: CASSLDRDAEAFF
v_call: TRBV11-2; d_call: TRBD2; cdr3_aa: CASSSRGGSADTQYF
v_call: TRBV9; d_call: -; cdr3_aa: CASSVATGGAGEKLFF
v_call: TRBV5-1; d_call: -; cdr3_aa: CASADQSAAGANVLTF
v_call: TRBV5-4; d_call: TRBD2; cdr3_aa: CASSARASGGHNVLTF
v_call: TRBV11-1; d_call: TRBD1; cdr3_aa: CASTQGQGAMRTQYF
v_call: TRBV9; d_call: -; cdr3_aa: CASSATSSYNEQFF
v_call: TRBV9; d_call: TRBD1; cdr3_aa: CASSEMTGSNEQFF
v_call: TRBV12-5; d_call: -; cdr3_aa: CASGLAPGDTQYF
v_call: TRBV6-5; d_call: -; cdr3_aa: CASIPTPNTGELFF
v_call: TRBV7-9; d_call: TRBD1; cdr3_aa: CASSMSGQGVNEQYF
v_call: TRBV29-1; d_call: TRBD1; cdr3_aa: CSVEEGQGAGELFF
v_call: TRBV27; d_call: -; cdr3_aa: CASTSKGTGANVLTF
v_call: TRBV9; d_call: TRBD1; cdr3_aa: CASSVAGQGIYQRGEDGANVLTF
v_call: TRBV24-1; d_call: TRBD1; cdr3_aa: CATGQGGGYTF
v_call: TRBV11-2; d_call: -; cdr3_aa: CASSDTGGTNEKLFF
v_call: TRBV7-2; d_call: -; cdr3_aa: CASSFVGVNYNEQFF
v_call: TRBV4-1; d_call: -; cdr3_aa: CASSPRNRGGTEAFF
v_call: TRBV11-2; d_call: TRBD2; cdr3_aa: CASSLAPLGRGSPYEQYF
v_call: TRBV18; d_call: TRBD1; cdr3_aa: CASSPGTGRLGTEAFF
v_call: TRBV11-2; d_call: -; cdr3_aa: CASSLGGGGYTF
v_call: TRBV19; d_call: -; cdr3_aa: CASSVRRRSGEQFF
v_call: TRBV18; d_call: -; cdr3_aa: CASSPRVENSPLHF
v_call: TRBV9; d_call: -; cdr3_aa: CASSQGGLAADTQYF
v_call: TRBV4-2; d_call: -; cdr3_aa: CASSEQASNTEAFF
v_call: TRBV18; d_call: -; cdr3_aa: CATKPSDRSTNEKLFF